This is a list of T cell receptor beta chains from one sample in a study of blood T cells in healthy people across ages. TCRdb itself ran the 5' RACE reads through MiXCR, one entry per CDR3 protein. The table lists roughly 1 million distinct CDR3 sequences, less than 25% of them singletons. These data were also reused for a study on T cells of mothers and their children.

Sample: blood. The receptors shown here come from a girl aged 2 to 9 in good health. CDR3s include the opening cysteine and the closing phenylalanine or tryptophan. The D gene is left open where the match is weak. Clone size, where shown, is once, few, many, or a class for clones that have expanded.

j_call	clone_size	v_call	d_call	cdr3_nt	cdr3_aa
TRBJ2-7	few	TRBV12-3/TRBV12-4	TRBD1	TGTGCCACCTCAGGGGGAGTAATGGAGCAGTACTTC	CATSGGVMEQYF
TRBJ2-5	many	TRBV5-1	TRBD1	TGCGCCAGCAGTTCGGGACAGATTCAAGAGACCCAGTACTTC	CASSSGQIQETQYF
TRBJ2-5	few	TRBV12-3/TRBV12-4	TRBD1	TGTGCCAGCAGTTTAAGGACAGGGGGCCCCGAGACCCAGTACTTC	CASSLRTGGPETQYF
TRBJ2-1	-	TRBV29-1	TRBD1	TGCAGCGTTGAAGGGCCGGACAGGGGAGATGTTGAGCAGTTCTTC	CSVEGPDRGDVEQFF
TRBJ2-5	-	TRBV5-4	-	TGTGCCAGCAGCCAGAGTCATGCAGAGACCCAGTACTTC	CASSQSHAETQYF
TRBJ2-5	-	TRBV4-1	-	TGCGCCAGCAGCCAAGATCAGAAAGAGACCCAGTACTTC	CASSQDQKETQYF
TRBJ1-1	once	TRBV6-5	-	TGTGCCAGCAGTTACTCTGGGGCCCGTCGAGGCACTGAAGCTTTCTTT	CASSYSGARRGTEAFF
TRBJ1-2	-	TRBV5-1	TRBD1	TGCGCCAGCAGCTTCGGACAGGGAACTAACTATGGCTACACCTTC	CASSFGQGTNYGYTF
TRBJ2-3	few	TRBV29-1	-	TGCAGCGCATTAGGGGGAACAGATACGCAGTATTTT	CSALGGTDTQYF
TRBJ1-5	-	TRBV6-2/TRBV6-3	TRBD1	TGTGCCAGCAGTGACCGGGACAGGGCGGGCAATCAGCCCCAGCATTTT	CASSDRDRAGNQPQHF
TRBJ1-6	few	TRBV12-3/TRBV12-4	TRBD1	TGTGCCAGCAGTTTTATAATAGGGGGCGCAAAATTCGATTCACCCCTCCACTTT	CASSFIIGGAKFDSPLHF
TRBJ2-1	-	TRBV20-1	-	TGCAGTGCTAGAGAAGGGGGAGTGAGGAATGAGCAGTTCTTC	CSAREGGVRNEQFF
TRBJ2-2	-	TRBV24-1	TRBD1	TGTGCCACCAGTGAGTGGGACAGACTCAACACCGGGGAGCTGTTTTTT	CATSEWDRLNTGELFF
TRBJ2-3	-	TRBV20-1	-	TGCAGTGCTAGAGACCTTGACAGCGTCACAGATACGCAGTATTTT	CSARDLDSVTDTQYF
TRBJ2-3	-	TRBV7-2	-	TGTGCCAGCAGCTTCCCCCATTTTGACAGGAACACAGATACGCAGTATTTT	CASSFPHFDRNTDTQYF
TRBJ1-6	few	TRBV20-1	TRBD1	TGCAGTGCCCTCAAGGGACAGGGGACTTCACCCCTCCACTTT	CSALKGQGTSPLHF
TRBJ1-1	few	TRBV29-1	TRBD1	TGCAGCTTCTCGGGACAGGGTGGTAACACTGAAGCTTTCTTT	CSFSGQGGNTEAFF
TRBJ2-1	-	TRBV29-1	-	TGCAGCGTTGAACAGAGGGGTTGGGACTACAATGAGCAGTTCTTC	CSVEQRGWDYNEQFF
TRBJ2-5	-	TRBV20-1	-	TGCAGTGCTAGAGATCTGGGGAAAGAGACCCAGTACTTC	CSARDLGKETQYF
TRBJ2-5	-	TRBV7-6	-	TGTGCCAGCAGCTTTCCATCGGTGGAATCTCAGTACTTC	CASSFPSVESQYF
TRBJ2-3	-	TRBV7-2	-	TGTGCCAGCAGCTTAGAGTTGGCTGGTACGCAGTATTTT	CASSLELAGTQYF
TRBJ2-2	-	TRBV28	TRBD1	TGTGCCAGCAAGGGTCCCGGGACAGGGGGCTCCGGGGAGCTGTTTTTT	CASKGPGTGGSGELFF
TRBJ2-7	few	TRBV12-3/TRBV12-4	-	TGTGCCAGCAGTTTCCAGGAAGCCTACGAGCAGTACTTC	CASSFQEAYEQYF
TRBJ1-3	few	TRBV20-1	-	TGCAGTGCTAGAGATGGGGGCATAAACTCTGGAAACACCATATATTTT	CSARDGGINSGNTIYF
TRBJ1-2	few	TRBV29-1	TRBD1	TGCAGCGTTCTGACAGGGGCCGATGGCTACACCTTC	CSVLTGADGYTF
TRBJ2-7	-	TRBV6-5	-	TGTGCCAGCAGTTACTCGACTACGGGATCCGGGTACGAGCAGTACTTC	CASSYSTTGSGYEQYF
TRBJ2-3	few	TRBV7-3	TRBD2	TGTGCCAGCAGCTTAAAGGGCAGGACTAGCGGGCCCACAGATACGCAGTATTTT	CASSLKGRTSGPTDTQYF
TRBJ1-3	-	TRBV28	-	TGTGCCAGCAGCTCTCGGCTTAGAGGAAACACCATATATTTT	CASSSRLRGNTIYF
TRBJ1-1	few	TRBV20-1	-	TGCAGTGCCAGAGATCCGGGAGTCGGGGTGGCTTTCTTT	CSARDPGVGVAFF
TRBJ2-1	-	TRBV5-5	-	TGTGCCAGCAGCCAACTCTACAATGAGCAGTTCTTC	CASSQLYNEQFF
TRBJ1-2	few	TRBV19	-	TGTGCCAGTAGTCCCCGGGACCTCCATCTTAACTATGGCTACACCTTC	CASSPRDLHLNYGYTF
TRBJ2-1	few	TRBV20-1	TRBD1	TGCAGTGCTACCTCGGGGCAGGGGGTGAATGAGCAGTTCTTC	CSATSGQGVNEQFF
TRBJ2-5	-	TRBV20-1	TRBD2	TGCAGTGCTAGAGATCGATTAGCGGGAATGGAGACCCAGTACTTC	CSARDRLAGMETQYF
TRBJ2-1	-	TRBV5-1	TRBD2	TGCGCCAGCAGTCTTTCAGGGACTAGCGGGAGGGCCGACAATGAGCAGTTCTTC	CASSLSGTSGRADNEQFF
TRBJ1-1	-	TRBV29-1	-	TGCAGCGTCCAGACCCTGAACACTGAAGCTTTCTTT	CSVQTLNTEAFF
TRBJ2-2	few	TRBV29-1	-	TGCAGCGTTGACAGGGGCGGCACCGGGGAGCTGTTTTTT	CSVDRGGTGELFF
TRBJ2-3	-	TRBV7-2	-	TGTGCCAGCAGCGTCGGCGTCGGCACAGATACGCAGTATTTT	CASSVGVGTDTQYF
TRBJ2-7	-	TRBV27	TRBD2	TGTGCCAGCAGTAGCGGGAGTTTCGACGAGCAGTACTTC	CASSSGSFDEQYF
TRBJ2-7	-	TRBV20-1	TRBD1	TGCAGTGCTAGAATTGACAGACAGGGGCTTCTAGGCGAGCAGTACTTC	CSARIDRQGLLGEQYF
TRBJ2-5	few	TRBV7-2	TRBD1	TGTGCCAGCAGCTCACTCGGGGGGACAGGGGGCTTAGAGACCCAGTACTTC	CASSSLGGTGGLETQYF
TRBJ2-5	few	TRBV4-3	-	TGCGCCAGCAGCCAAGATTTTGGACCAAGAGAGACCCAGTACTTC	CASSQDFGPRETQYF
TRBJ1-1	-	TRBV18	TRBD1	TGTGCCAGCTCCCCATTGGACAGGGCAACTGAAGCTTTCTTT	CASSPLDRATEAFF
TRBJ2-1	-	TRBV15	TRBD2	TGTGCCACCAGCAGAGAAGCGGGAGACTCTTCTGAGCAGTTCTTC	CATSREAGDSSEQFF
TRBJ2-2	few	TRBV14	TRBD1	TGTGCCAGCAGTCAGACCCAGACAGGGGAGACCGGGGAGCTGTTTTTT	CASSQTQTGETGELFF
TRBJ2-7	-	TRBV5-1	-	TGCGCCAGCAGCTTGAGGGGTATCGACGAGCAGTACTTC	CASSLRGIDEQYF
TRBJ2-1	few	TRBV13	-	TGTGCCAGCAGCTTCACGGGGCGGGACTACAATGAGCAGTTCTTC	CASSFTGRDYNEQFF
TRBJ1-2	-	TRBV29-1	-	TGCAGCGCCCCAGGGGTGTGCGGCTACACCTTC	CSAPGVCGYTF